This is a list of T cell receptor beta chains from one sample in a study of cytomegalovirus exposure and HLA in healthy donors. The repertoire was sequenced with immunoSEQ multiplex PCR; TCRdb's copy has only in-frame clones and lacks some. The table has about 190,000 clones, roughly 80% seen once. The sequencing input was PBMCs. These receptors all stem from a woman aged 18-35 years in good health and CMV-seronegative. The CDR3 runs from the conserved cysteine through the conserved F or W. The D gene is left open where the match is weak. For some rows the clone size is stated as once, few or many, or as a class when expanded; others skip it.

TRBJ2-1	TRBV12-5	TRBD2	NA	CASGFPLAGRYEQFF	TGTGCTAGTGGTTTCCCACTAGCGGGGAGGTATGAGCAGTTCTTC
TRBJ2-1	TRBV5-1	TRBD2	NA	CASSLMRERVSEQFF	TGCGCCAGCAGCTTGATGCGGGAGAGGGTGAGTGAGCAGTTCTTC
TRBJ1-2	TRBV28	NA	NA	CASVGETRDYGYTF	TGTGCCAGCGTAGGAGAAACTAGGGACTATGGCTACACCTTC
TRBJ1-2	TRBV6-6	NA	NA	CASSTPGRASYGYTF	TGTGCCAGCAGTACCCCCGGCAGGGCCAGCTATGGCTACACCTTC
TRBJ1-1	TRBV6-5	TRBD1	NA	CARDRGLGAEAFF	TGTGCCAGGGACAGGGGGCTCGGGGCTGAAGCTTTCTTT
TRBJ2-7	TRBV4-2	TRBD2	few	CASSQQILGAGAHEQYF	TGTGCCAGCAGCCAACAGATTTTGGGAGCGGGAGCCCACGAGCAGTACTTC
TRBJ2-1	TRBV27	TRBD1	NA	CASSSGTGRNEQFF	TGTGCCAGCAGTTCCGGGACAGGGAGGAATGAGCAGTTCTTC
TRBJ2-5	TRBV7-6	NA	NA	CASSFGERNQETQYF	TGTGCCAGCAGCTTTGGCGAGCGGAACCAAGAGACCCAGTACTTC
TRBJ2-5	TRBV27	TRBD2	once	CASRPTGLAGETQYF	TGTGCCAGCAGGCCCACCGGACTAGCAGGAGAGACCCAGTACTTC
TRBJ2-1	TRBV27	NA	NA	CASSLLAALGYEQFF	TGTGCCAGCAGTTTATTAGCGGCCCTGGGCTATGAGCAGTTCTTC
TRBJ1-2	TRBV28	TRBD1	NA	CASSLRGRQGYGYTF	TGTGCCAGCAGTTTAAGGGGCCGACAGGGGTATGGCTACACCTTC
TRBJ2-1	TRBV5-5	NA	NA	CASSLGQIYNEQFF	TGTGCCAGCAGCCTAGGACAGATCTACAATGAGCAGTTCTTC
TRBJ1-3	TRBV30	TRBD1	once	CAGNRDRWIYF	TGTGCCGGGAACCGGGACAGGTGGATATATTTT
TRBJ1-3	TRBV7-9	NA	NA	CASSLRDLVTIYF	TGTGCCAGCAGCTTACGGGATTTGGTCACCATATATTTT
TRBJ1-1	TRBV28	NA	NA	CASSLLGANTEAFF	TGTGCCAGCAGTTTACTGGGGGCGAACACTGAAGCTTTCTTT
TRBJ2-1	TRBV5-1	NA	NA	CASSSRGDNEQFF	TGCGCCAGCAGCTCCCGGGGAGACAATGAGCAGTTCTTC